The sequence of this TCR beta chain was determined in a study of early T cells in non-severe SARS-CoV-2 infection. MiXCR, applied by TCRdb to the 5' RACE reads, yields one record per CDR3 protein. The data hold about 55,000 distinct CDR3 sequences, with around 6.6% observed a single time. The trim removed 6 bases at V and 2 bases at J, leaving 9 bases unmatched. The CDR3 totals 15 residues. CDR1 SNHLY and CDR2 FYNNEI come from the germline V gene. This clonotype was detected many times. The sample was whole blood, taken at baseline. The receptor was isolated from an adult who was a healthcare worker with PCR-confirmed SARS-CoV-2 infection or an uninfected control (not recorded which). The V call is TRBV2, the J call TRBJ2-7, with 8 bases aligning to TRBD1. DNA of the CDR3: TGTGCCAGCAGCCCCAGAGGACAGGGAACCTACGAGCAGTACTTC. It encodes CASSPRGQGTYEQYF.